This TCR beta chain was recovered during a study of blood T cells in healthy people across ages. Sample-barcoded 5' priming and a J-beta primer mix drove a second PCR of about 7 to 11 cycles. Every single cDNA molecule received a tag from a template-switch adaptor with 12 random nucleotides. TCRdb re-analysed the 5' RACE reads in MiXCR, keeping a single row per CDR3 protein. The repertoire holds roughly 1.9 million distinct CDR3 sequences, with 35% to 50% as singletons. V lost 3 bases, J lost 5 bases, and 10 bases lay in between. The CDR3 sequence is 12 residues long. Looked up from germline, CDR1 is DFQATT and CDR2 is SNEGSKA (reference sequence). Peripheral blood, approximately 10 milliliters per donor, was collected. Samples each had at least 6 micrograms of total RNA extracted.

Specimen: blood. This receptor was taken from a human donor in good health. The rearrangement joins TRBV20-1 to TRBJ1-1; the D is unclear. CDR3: CSARWGGTEAFF. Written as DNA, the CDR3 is TGCAGTGCTAGGTGGGGTGGAACTGAAGCTTTCTTT.